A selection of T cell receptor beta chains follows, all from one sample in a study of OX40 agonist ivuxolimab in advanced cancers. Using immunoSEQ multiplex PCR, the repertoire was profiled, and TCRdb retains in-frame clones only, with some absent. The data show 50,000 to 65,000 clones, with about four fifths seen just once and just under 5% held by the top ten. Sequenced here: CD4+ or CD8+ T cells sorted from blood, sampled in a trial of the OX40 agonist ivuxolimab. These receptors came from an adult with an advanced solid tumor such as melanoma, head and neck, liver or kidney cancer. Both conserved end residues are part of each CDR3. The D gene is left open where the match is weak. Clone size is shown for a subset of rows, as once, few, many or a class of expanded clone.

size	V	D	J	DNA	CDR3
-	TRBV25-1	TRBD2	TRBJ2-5	TGTGCCAGCAGTCTAGCGGGAGCAGAGACCCAGTACTTC	CASSLAGAETQYF
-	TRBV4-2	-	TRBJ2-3	TGTGCCAGCAGCCAAGACTACCAAAGGGGCACAGATACGCAGTATTTT	CASSQDYQRGTDTQYF
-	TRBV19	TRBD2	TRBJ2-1	TGTGCCAGCACCCGACTAGCGGGGGGGCTTAGTGAGCAGTTCTTC	CASTRLAGGLSEQFF
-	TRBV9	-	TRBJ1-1	TGTGCCAGCAACCCCCTTGAGGATAGCAAGGAAGCTTTCTTT	CASNPLEDSKEAFF
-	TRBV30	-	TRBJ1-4	TGTGCCGGCAAACGCGGCCTCGTTGCAAATGAAAAACTGTTTTTT	CAGKRGLVANEKLFF
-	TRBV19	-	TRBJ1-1	TGTGCCAGTAACACAGGGTTCCGGACTGAAGCTTTCTTT	CASNTGFRTEAFF
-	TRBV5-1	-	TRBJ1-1	TGCGCCAGCAGCTTGGCGGGTTATCCAGACACTGAAGCTTTCTTT	CASSLAGYPDTEAFF
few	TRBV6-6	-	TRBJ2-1	TGTGCCAGCAGTTACCGGACCACGACCGATGAGCAGTTCTTC	CASSYRTTTDEQFF
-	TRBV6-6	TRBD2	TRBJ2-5	TGTGCCAGCGGGACTAGCGGGCAAGAGACCCAGTACTTC	CASGTSGQETQYF
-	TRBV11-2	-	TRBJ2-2	TGTGCCAGCAGTTTGACCCGGGCCGGGGAGCTGTTTTTT	CASSLTRAGELFF
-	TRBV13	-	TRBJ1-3	TGTGCCAGCAGCTTAGGACGGAACGGAAACACCATATATTTT	CASSLGRNGNTIYF
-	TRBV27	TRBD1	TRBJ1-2	TGTGCCAGCATGAAGGGATCAGGGGGCCTTGGCTACACCTTC	CASMKGSGGLGYTF
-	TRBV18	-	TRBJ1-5	TGTGCCAGCTCACCAGGCAGGGACCAGCCCCAGCATTTT	CASSPGRDQPQHF
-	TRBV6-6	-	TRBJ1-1	TGTGCCAGCACGCACTTGGGGGGAAACACTGAAGCTTTCTTT	CASTHLGGNTEAFF
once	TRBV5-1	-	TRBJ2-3	TGCGCCAGCAGCTTGGTTGGGACGACTAGCACAGATACGCAGTATTTT	CASSLVGTTSTDTQYF
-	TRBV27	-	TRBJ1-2	TGTGCCAGCAGTTTAGTACCTGGGGGGGCTTTCAGTGGCTACACCTTC	CASSLVPGGAFSGYTF
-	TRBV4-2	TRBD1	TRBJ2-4	TGTGCCAGCAGCCAAGAGGGGACAGGGGTCGGATTAGTAGCCAAAAACATTCAGTACTTC	CASSQEGTGVGLVAKNIQYF
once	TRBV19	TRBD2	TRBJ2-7	TGTGCCAGTAGTAGCGGAGCGGGATTCTCCTACGAGCAGTACTTC	CASSSGAGFSYEQYF
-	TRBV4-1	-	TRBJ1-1	TGCGCCAGCAGCCAAGAATATAGCAGCCGGAGGGCTTTCTTT	CASSQEYSSRRAFF
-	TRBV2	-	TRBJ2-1	TGTGCCAGCAGTCAAGACTACACAAATGAGCAGTTCTTC	CASSQDYTNEQFF
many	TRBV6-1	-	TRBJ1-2	TGTGCCAGCAGTGATCGGCAGGGACGGAGAGGCTACACCTTC	CASSDRQGRRGYTF
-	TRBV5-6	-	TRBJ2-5	TGTGCCAGCAGCTTGATCGGGCCTGACGGGACCCAGTACTTC	CASSLIGPDGTQYF
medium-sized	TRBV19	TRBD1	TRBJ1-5	TGTGCCAGTAGTAGGGGGACAGCCGCAGCCGGCCAGCCCCAGCATTTT	CASSRGTAAAGQPQHF
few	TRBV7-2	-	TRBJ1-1	TGTGCCAGCAGCCGCTCCGGGGGCACTGAAGCTTTCTTT	CASSRSGGTEAFF
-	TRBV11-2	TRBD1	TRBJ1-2	TGTGCCAGCAGCTTAAATAGGGGGCCCTACACCTTC	CASSLNRGPYTF
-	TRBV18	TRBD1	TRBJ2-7	TGTGCCAGCTCACCAGGGACAGGGAGCCCCGAGCAGTACTTC	CASSPGTGSPEQYF
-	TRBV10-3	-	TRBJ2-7	TGTGCCATCAGTGATGAGGGTAAGGGTTCCTACGAGCAGTACTTC	CAISDEGKGSYEQYF
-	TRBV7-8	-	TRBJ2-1	TGTGCCAGCAGAGTTAGCGTGAGTCTCGTCGGTGAGCAGTTCTTC	CASRVSVSLVGEQFF
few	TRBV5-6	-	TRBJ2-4	TGTGCCAGCAGCTTGGAAGGGAGGGGGCTAGCCAAAAACATTCAGTACTTC	CASSLEGRGLAKNIQYF
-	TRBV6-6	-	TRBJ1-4	TGTGCCAGCAGGGACTCAAGGGCAACTAATGAAAAACTGTTTTTT	CASRDSRATNEKLFF
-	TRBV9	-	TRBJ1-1	TGTGCCAGCAGCGTAGTCCAGGACGGGGCTGAAGCTTTCTTT	CASSVVQDGAEAFF
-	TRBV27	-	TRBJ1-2	TGTGCCAGCAGTTTGTGGCGGGACTATGGCTACACCTTC	CASSLWRDYGYTF
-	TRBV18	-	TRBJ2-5	TGTGCCAGCTCACCTTTATTAGGAACTCAAGAGACCCAGTACTTC	CASSPLLGTQETQYF
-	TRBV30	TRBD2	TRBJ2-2	TGTGCCTCTAAGCGGGGGACGAACACCGGGGAGCTGTTTTTT	CASKRGTNTGELFF
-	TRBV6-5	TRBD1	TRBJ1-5	TGTGCCAGCAGGCAGGGGGGTAGCAATCAGCCCCAGCATTTT	CASRQGGSNQPQHF
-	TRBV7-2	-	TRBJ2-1	TGTGCCAGCAGCTTAGGGGCAGGGCGTTACAATGAGCAGTTCTTC	CASSLGAGRYNEQFF